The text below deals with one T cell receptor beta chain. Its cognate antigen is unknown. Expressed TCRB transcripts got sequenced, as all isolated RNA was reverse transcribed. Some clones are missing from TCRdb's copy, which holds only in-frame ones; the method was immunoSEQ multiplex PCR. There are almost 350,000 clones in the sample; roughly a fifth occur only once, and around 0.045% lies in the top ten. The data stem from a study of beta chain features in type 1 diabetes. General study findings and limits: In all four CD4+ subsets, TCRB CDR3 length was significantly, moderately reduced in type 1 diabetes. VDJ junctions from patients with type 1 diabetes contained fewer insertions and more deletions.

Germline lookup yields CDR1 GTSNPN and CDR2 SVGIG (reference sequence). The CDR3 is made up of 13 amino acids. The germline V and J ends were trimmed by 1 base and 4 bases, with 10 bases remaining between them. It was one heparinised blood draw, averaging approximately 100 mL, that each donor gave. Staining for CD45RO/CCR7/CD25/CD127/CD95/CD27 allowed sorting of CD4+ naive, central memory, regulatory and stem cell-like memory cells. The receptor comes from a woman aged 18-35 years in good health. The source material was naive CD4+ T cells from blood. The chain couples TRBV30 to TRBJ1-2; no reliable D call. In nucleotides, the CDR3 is TGTGCCTGGAGTGGGGCAGAGTCCTATGGCTACACCTTC. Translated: CAWSGAESYGYTF.